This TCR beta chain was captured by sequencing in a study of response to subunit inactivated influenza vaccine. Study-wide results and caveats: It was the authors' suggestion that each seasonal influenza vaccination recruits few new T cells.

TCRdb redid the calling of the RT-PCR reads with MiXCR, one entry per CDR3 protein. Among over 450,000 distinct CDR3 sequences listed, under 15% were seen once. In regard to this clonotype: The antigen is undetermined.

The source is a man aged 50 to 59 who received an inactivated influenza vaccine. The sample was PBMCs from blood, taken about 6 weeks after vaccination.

This chain's CDR3 is CASSLGRGIGMDEQYF. CDR3 coding DNA: TGTGCCAGCAGCTTGGGCAGGGGGATAGGTATGGACGAGCAGTACTTC. The J gene is TRBJ2-7, the V gene TRBV5-5; 7 positions agree with TRBD1. The germline V gene has CDR1 SGHKS and CDR2 YYEKEE (reference sequence). This CDR3 has 16 residues. V was pared by 0 bases and J by 5 bases, with 11 bases of the junction left unmatched.